These 21 T cell receptor beta chains share one sample of origin, sequenced in a study of PD-1 blockade in classical Hodgkin lymphoma. Each patient's relapse followed autologous stem cell transplantation, and brentuximab vedotin exposure varied. Sequenced by immunoSEQ multiplex PCR; TCRdb stores in-frame clones only, minus some. Of about 26,000 clones listed, almost 85% are singletons. The sample consisted of peripheral blood mononuclear cells (PBMCs), taken before the second cycle of nivolumab. The receptor set was obtained from a human donor with classical Hodgkin lymphoma.

CDR3 sequence: CASSISPPTYGYTF. CDR3 nucleotide sequence: TGTGCCAGTAGTATTTCTCCCCCGACCTATGGCTACACCTTC. This chain links TRBV19 with TRBJ1-2; unclear D gene. Germline values: CDR1 LNHDA, CDR2 SQIVND (reference sequence). The CDR3 has 14 residues. Trimming left V 3 bases short and J 4 bases short, with 12 bases between.

The chain couples TRBV7-2 to TRBJ2-3; 9 nucleotides match TRBD1. Germline CDR1 SGHTA, CDR2 FQGNSA. V dropped 10 bases and J dropped 6; count of bases not matched to a gene: 8. The CDR3 extends over 13 amino acids. The CDR3 sequence: CATRGQGYDTQYF. The CDR3 region has the DNA TGTGCCACTAGGGGACAGGGTTACGATACGCAGTATTTT.

Remarks on this clone: This sample also contains other DNA sequences that code for the same CDR3. The chain recombines TRBV9 with TRBJ1-2; no definite D call. CDR3 length: 14 residues. Trimming cost V 4 bases and J 8 bases, with 18 bases left between them. Germline values: CDR1 SGDLS, CDR2 YYNGEE. DNA of the CDR3: TGTGCCAGCAGCTCACGGTGGGGAGGCGAAGGCTACACCTTC. Its translation: CASSSRWGGEGYTF. The whole variable domain, remainder taken from reference TRBV9 and TRBJ1-2, is DSGVTQTPKHLITATGQRVTLRCSPRSGDLSVYWYQQSLDQGLQFLIQYYNGEERAKGNILERFSAQQFPDLHSELNLSSLELGDSALYFCASSSRWGGEGYTFGSGTRLTVV.

This chain joins TRBV19 and TRBJ1-2, with no clear D. Germline V gene data show CDR1 as LNHDA and CDR2 as SQIVND (reference sequence). The germline V and J ends were trimmed by 7 bases and 0 bases, with 21 bases remaining between them. The CDR3 is made up of 17 amino acids. This CDR3 reads CASKKPVGYPANYGYTF. CDR3 in DNA: TGTGCCAGTAAAAAACCGGTCGGGTACCCAGCTAACTATGGCTACACCTTC.

The V call is TRBV6-6, the J call TRBJ2-3; TRBD2 matches 9 bases. V dropped 6 bases and J dropped 4; count of bases not matched to a gene: 2. The length of the CDR3 is 13 residues. CDR1 MNHNY and CDR2 SVGAGI come from the germline V gene (reference sequence). The CDR3 reads CASSLAGPDTQYF. The CDR3 region has the DNA TGTGCCAGCAGCCTAGCGGGGCCAGATACGCAGTATTTT.

This clone was seen more than once but under ten times. The genes are TRBV6-6 and TRBJ1-5; 7 bases are a match to TRBD1. This CDR3 is 14 amino acids long. Germline CDR1 reads MNHNY; CDR2 reads SVGAGI (reference sequence). V gave up 8 bases and J gave up 7 bases; unmatched junction bases: 11. CDR3 region: CASGLDREGQPQHF. In DNA, the CDR3 is TGTGCCAGCGGACTCGACAGGGAAGGACAGCCCCAGCATTTT.

The chain recombines TRBV6-5 with TRBJ1-2; D gene ambiguous. The V gene's germline CDR1 is MNHEY and CDR2 SVGAGI. The CDR3 runs to 13 residues. Trimming removed 2 bases from V and 4 bases from J, with 8 bases in between. CDR3 loop: CASSYERVYGYTF. CDR3 nucleotides: TGTGCCAGCAGTTACGAAAGGGTCTATGGCTACACCTTC.

The chain employs TRBV19 and TRBJ1-1; no clear D. Germline values: CDR1 LNHDA, CDR2 SQIVND (reference sequence). Trimming cost V 5 bases and J 2 bases, with 9 bases left between them. This CDR3 has 13 residues. DNA for the CDR3: TGTGCCAGTAGTCCTACATTAAACACTGAAGCTTTCTTT. This sequence encodes CASSPTLNTEAFF. Looking up the rest from reference TRBV19 and TRBJ1-1 gives the full variable domain: DGGITQSPKYLFRKEGQNVTLSCEQNLNHDAMYWYRQDPGQGLRLIYYSQIVNDFQKGDIAEGYSVSREKKESFPLTVTSAQKNPTAFYLCASSPTLNTEAFFGQGTRLTVV.

This clone came up a few times. V gene TRBV4-3 combines with J gene TRBJ1-5; D is perhaps TRBD1 (6 bases). The V end lost 4 bases, the J end lost 0 bases, and 7 bases lay between the germline ends. The germline V gene encodes CDR1 LGHNA and CDR2 YSLEER. This CDR3 region has 14 residues. The chain's CDR3 is CASSRQASNQPQHF. For the CDR3, the DNA is TGCGCCAGCAGCCGACAGGCTAGCAATCAGCCCCAGCATTTT.

The chain joins TRBV27 to TRBJ2-7, with D perhaps given as TRBD1 or TRBD2 (6 bases each). V lost 6 bases and J 4 bases, leaving 16 bases between the germline ends. The CDR3 is made up of 14 amino acids. Germline CDR1 MNHEY, CDR2 SMNVEV (reference sequence). The DNA for the CDR3 is TGTGCCAGCAGCCTGGAGGGGGGCATGTACGAGCAGTACTTC. Translation gives CASSLEGGMYEQYF.

This CDR3 reads CASSPTLTSGGAGELFF. The CDR3 nucleotides read TGCGCCAGCAGCCCCACCCTGACTAGCGGGGGGGCCGGGGAGCTGTTTTTT. J is TRBJ2-2 and V is TRBV4-1; 14 bases align to TRBD2. The CDR3 consists of 17 residues. CDR1 MGHRA and CDR2 YSYEKL come from the germline V gene. Trimming cost V 4 bases and J 6 bases; bases outside gene matches: 7.

CDR3: CASRPKTGSGGNTIYF. CDR3 bases: TGTGCCAGCAGGCCCAAAACGGGCAGTGGCGGAAACACCATATATTTT. The chain uses TRBV11-1 and TRBJ1-3; D unresolved. CDR3 length: 16 residues. Deletions cut 6 bases from V and 4 bases from J, with 19 bases between. Germline CDR1 SGHAT, CDR2 FQDESV (reference sequence).

This chain joins TRBV7-9 and TRBJ1-4, with TRBD1 matching 7 bases. This CDR3 is 14 amino acids long. J lost 4 bases, V lost 1 base, and 0 bases had no gene match. Germline CDR1 reads SEHNR; CDR2 reads FQNEAQ (reference sequence). CDR3 protein: CASSLGQGNEKLFF. CDR3 sequence (DNA): TGTGCCAGCAGCTTAGGACAGGGTAATGAAAAACTGTTTTTT.

The chain carries TRBV7-2 and TRBJ2-7; D may be TRBD2 (5 bases). There are 15 residues in the CDR3. CDR1 is SGHTA, CDR2 FQGNSA, per germline. Trimming removed 6 bases from V and 9 bases from J, with 24 bases in between. The CDR3 DNA reads as TGTGCCAGCAGTTCTGCCATCTTGGGCGCGGGCGGGCAGTACTTC. The encoded protein is CASSSAILGAGGQYF.

The sample holds one count of this clone. This sequence joins TRBV5-6 and TRBJ1-1; tentatively, D is TRBD1 (5 bases). V was pared by 1 base and J by 4 bases, with 11 bases between. CDR3 length: 14 amino acids. Germline V gene data show CDR1 as SGHDT and CDR2 as YYEEEE. The CDR3 here is CASSLWGVVTEAFF. The CDR3 DNA sequence: TGTGCCAGCAGCTTGTGGGGGGTAGTCACTGAAGCTTTCTTT. Variable domain in full (rest from reference TRBV5-6 and TRBJ1-1): DAGVTQSPTHLIKTRGQQVTLRCSPKSGHDTVSWYQQALGQGPQFIFQYYEEEERQRGNFPDRFSGHQFPNYSSELNVNALLLGDSALYLCASSLWGVVTEAFFGQGTRLTVV.

The gene calls are TRBV28 and TRBJ1-6, with D uncertain. Germline loops: CDR1 MDHEN, CDR2 SYDVKM. The CDR3 covers 15 residues. V was clipped by 3 bases and J by 0 bases, with 6 bases between them. In DNA form, the CDR3 reads TGTGCCAGCAGTTTCCGGAGCTCCTATAATTCACCCCTCCACTTT. Amino acid sequence: CASSFRSSYNSPLHF.

V gene TRBV7-9 combines with J gene TRBJ2-5; maybe TRBD2 (5 bases). The CDR3 sequence is 14 residues long. The V end lost 2 bases, the J end lost 5 bases, and 12 bases lay between the germline ends. CDR1 and CDR2 from the germline V gene are SEHNR and FQNEAQ (reference sequence). In nucleotides, the CDR3 is TGTGCCAGCAGCTTACTCGGGGTTGAGGAGACCCAGTACTTC. It is translated as CASSLLGVEETQYF.

The chain employs TRBV27 and TRBJ2-7; 8 bases map to TRBD1. The germline gives CDR1 MNHEY, CDR2 SMNVEV (reference sequence). CDR3 length equals 13 residues. J gave up 4 bases and V 5 bases, and 4 bases lay outside the gene matches. The CDR3 here is CASSPDRDYEQYF. The CDR3, as DNA: TGTGCCAGCAGTCCGGACAGGGATTACGAGCAGTACTTC.

The CDR3 coding sequence is TGCGCCAGCAGCCAAGCGGCAGAGCCGTATAATTCACCCCTCCACTTT. Translating gives CASSQAAEPYNSPLHF. This chain uses TRBV4-3 with TRBJ1-6; D not certain. The length of the CDR3 is 16 residues. Trimming stripped 1 base from V and 4 bases from J, with 11 bases between. Per germline, CDR1 LGHNA and CDR2 YSLEER.

The CDR3 is CAISIKYALPYEQYF. The CDR3 DNA reads as TGTGCCATCTCCATCAAGTACGCGTTACCCTACGAGCAGTACTTC. This chain connects TRBV6-1 to TRBJ2-5; D unresolved. The J call could be wrong; TRBJ2-7 is a better fit for the DNA end. The CDR3 consists of 15 residues. Germline CDR1 is MNHNS and CDR2 is SASEGT.

V gene TRBV4-1 combines with J gene TRBJ2-7; no clear D. From germline, CDR1 is MGHRA and CDR2 YSYEKL. The CDR3 is 13 residues long. Trimming removed 2 bases from V and 3 bases from J, with 8 bases in between. CDR3 amino acids: CASSQRIYYEQYF. The CDR3 DNA reads TGCGCCAGCAGCCAACGGATATACTACGAGCAGTACTTC.